The 14 T cell receptor beta chains reported below all come from one sample, sequenced in a study of cytomegalovirus exposure and HLA in healthy donors. Profiled with immunoSEQ multiplex PCR; TCRdb holds only in-frame clones, not every one. The sample consists of roughly 56,000 clones, over 75% of them appearing once. What was sequenced was PBMCs. These receptors were collected from a young woman in good health and CMV-seronegative.

The V call is TRBV11-1, the J call TRBJ2-7; TRBD2 might be the D (5 bases). V was pared by 5 bases and J by 3 bases, with 14 bases between. The CDR3 has 14 residues. Germline V gene sequence: CDR1 SGHAT, CDR2 FQDESV (reference sequence). Written as DNA, the CDR3 is TGTGCCAGCAGCCCCCCGGGGAGCGTCTACGAGCAGTACTTC. It codes for CASSPPGSVYEQYF. Full variable domain (outside the CDR3, taken from reference TRBV11-1 and TRBJ2-7): EAEVAQSPRYKITEKSQAVAFWCDPISGHATLYWYRQILGQGPELLVQFQDESVVDDSQLPKDRFSAERLKGVDSTLKIQPAELGDSAMYLCASSPPGSVYEQYFGPGTRLTVT.

The rearrangement joins TRBV4-3 to TRBJ2-2; weak D call: TRBD1 (6 bases). Germline CDR1 LGHNA, CDR2 YSLEER. The CDR3 is 13 amino acids. Trimming removed 4 bases from V and 8 bases from J, with 11 bases in between. The CDR3 spells CASSRSGVGELFF. CDR3 DNA: TGCGCCAGCAGCCGGTCAGGGGTGGGGGAGCTGTTTTTT.

The chain combines TRBV7-3 with TRBJ2-1; TRBD2 is a possible D gene (6 bases). This CDR3 comprises 14 residues. Germline V CDR1 and CDR2: SGHTA, FQGTGA. V was pared by 4 bases and J by 3 bases, with 10 bases between. The CDR3 here is CASSSPGLYNEQFF. CDR3 DNA: TGTGCCAGCAGCTCCCCGGGACTCTACAATGAGCAGTTCTTC.

The rearrangement uses TRBV28 and TRBJ2-7; 8 bases agree with TRBD1. Germline CDR1 is MDHEN and CDR2 is SYDVKM. With V trimmed by 5 bases and J by 3 bases, 6 bases remained unmatched. The CDR3 is made up of 14 amino acids. The CDR3 is CASSGTGGGYEQYF. Here the CDR3 DNA reads TGTGCCAGCAGTGGAACAGGGGGTGGCTACGAGCAGTACTTC.

This chain connects TRBV7-6 to TRBJ1-3; TRBD1 matches at 7 bases. The germline V gene has CDR1 SGHVS and CDR2 FNYEAQ. Germline trimming cut 3 bases from V and 4 bases from J; bases unmatched to any gene: 9. The CDR3 length is 16 residues. The CDR3 DNA reads as TGTGCCAGCAGCTTGTTTCAACAGGGGTCCGGAAACACCATATATTTT. Its protein is CASSLFQQGSGNTIYF.

This clone was observed a handful of times. The rearrangement uses TRBV18 and TRBJ2-2, with D maybe TRBD1 (6 bases). The CDR3 sequence is 16 residues long. V lost 3 bases to trimming and J lost 0 bases, with 11 bases between them. Germline V gene data show CDR1 as KGHSH and CDR2 as LQKENI. CDR3 residues: CASSPQGTSNTGELFF. The CDR3 DNA reads TGTGCCAGCTCACCTCAGGGGACCTCGAACACCGGGGAGCTGTTTTTT.

CDR3 DNA: TGCGCCAGCAGCTTGGATTCAAACACCGGGGAGCTGTTTTTT. Protein sequence: CASSLDSNTGELFF. V gene TRBV5-1 combines with J gene TRBJ2-2; D is unclear. Germline values: CDR1 SGHRS, CDR2 YFSETQ. Trimming pared 0 bases from V and 2 bases from J, leaving 5 bases between. The CDR3 is 14 residues long.

In nucleotides, the CDR3 is TGTGCCAGCAGCTTGAGCGGCACAGATACGCAGTATTTT. As protein: CASSLSGTDTQYF. The chain joins TRBV5-6 to TRBJ2-3, with unresolved D. Germline CDR1 is SGHDT and CDR2 is YYEEEE. This CDR3 is 13 amino acids long. V was shortened by 1 base and J by 1 base, with 4 bases between the two germline ends. The full variable domain, completed using reference TRBV5-6 and TRBJ2-3, is DAGVTQSPTHLIKTRGQQVTLRCSPKSGHDTVSWYQQALGQGPQFIFQYYEEEERQRGNFPDRFSGHQFPNYSSELNVNALLLGDSALYLCASSLSGTDTQYFGPGTRLTVL.

The rearrangement uses TRBV6-5 and TRBJ2-7; the D gene is possibly TRBD1 (5 bases). This CDR3 comprises 11 residues. Germline CDR1 MNHEY, CDR2 SVGAGI. Trimming stripped 6 bases from V and 9 bases from J, with 12 bases between. The CDR3 coding sequence is TGTGCCAGCAGCACATCACAGGCGCAGTACTTC. It specifies CASSTSQAQYF.

This chain's CDR3 is CASSSTGYGYTF. DNA of the CDR3: TGTGCCAGCAGTTCAACAGGCTATGGCTACACCTTC. V and J are TRBV6-1 and TRBJ1-2, with TRBD1 as a possible D gene (5 bases). The CDR3 covers 12 residues. The V gene lost 5 bases and the J gene lost 4 bases, with 8 bases spanning the gap. Germline V gives CDR1 MNHNS, CDR2 SASEGT.

The J gene is TRBJ2-3, the V gene TRBV5-4; TRBD2 is a possible D gene (6 bases). The V end was cut by 0 bases, the J end by 2 bases, with 13 bases between. The CDR3 covers 16 residues. Germline values: CDR1 SGHNT, CDR2 YYREEE (reference sequence). The chain's CDR3 is CASSLVLLRDTDTQYF. DNA for the CDR3: TGTGCCAGCAGCTTGGTTTTGTTGCGGGACACAGATACGCAGTATTTT.

This chain joins TRBV30 and TRBJ1-4, with a weak D call TRBD1 (5 bases). Trimming took 6 bases from V and 6 from J, leaving 17 bases between them. The CDR3 is 14 residues long. Germline assignment: CDR1 GTSNPN and CDR2 SVGIG (reference sequence). CDR3 amino acids: CACPKGIEDEKLFF. The CDR3 nucleotides are TGTGCCTGCCCGAAGGGGATTGAGGATGAAAAACTGTTTTTT. The complete variable domain, with remaining parts taken from reference TRBV30 and TRBJ1-4, reads SQTIHQWPATLVQPVGSPLSLECTVEGTSNPNLYWYRQAAGRGLQLLFYSVGIGQISSEVPQNLSASRPQDRQFILSSKKLLLSDSGFYLCACPKGIEDEKLFFGSGTQLSVL.

The chain combines TRBV30 with TRBJ1-2; D is perhaps TRBD1 (6 bases). V shed 7 bases and J shed 1 base, with 13 bases lying between them. This CDR3 has 13 residues. Germline values: CDR1 GTSNPN, CDR2 SVGIG (reference sequence). DNA for the CDR3: TGTGCCTCCATGGGACAACTTAACTATGGCTACACCTTC. It yields the protein CASMGQLNYGYTF.

The J gene is TRBJ1-3, the V gene TRBV4-1, with a tentative D call TRBD1 (5 bases). CDR1 and CDR2 from the germline V gene are MGHRA and YSYEKL. V lost 4 bases, J lost 0 bases, and 19 bases lay in between. There are 18 residues in the CDR3. The CDR3 spells CASSRTKDKLLSGNTIYF. As DNA, the CDR3 is TGCGCCAGCAGCCGCACCAAGGACAAGCTACTCTCTGGAAACACCATATATTTT.